Listed here is a single T cell receptor beta chain. This entry comes from a study of blood T cell repertoires in COVID-19. Generated by immunoSEQ multiplex PCR, the TCRdb table keeps only in-frame clones and is missing some. Of fewer than 300,000 clones in the sample, 80% to 90% were seen once. This CDR3 is built from 14 residues. With 4 bases removed from V and 1 base from J, the gap between germline ends came to 10 bases. Per germline, CDR1 SGHRS and CDR2 YFSETQ. Sequencing was done on a sample of peripheral blood. V usage is TRBV5-1 and J usage is TRBJ2-3, with D tentatively TRBD2 (5 bases). The receptor's source is a man aged 80 or over with acute or convalescent COVID-19. This CDR3 is CASSLPAGTDTQYF. The CDR3 DNA follows: TGCGCCAGCAGCCTCCCAGCGGGCACAGATACGCAGTATTTT.